This TCR beta chain stems from a study of blood T cell repertoires in COVID-19. Across the study: Sites across the United States, Italy and Spain contributed samples from acute and convalescent COVID-19. From T cells, B-cell-depleted T cells, or PBMCs came the material, which was cDNA or gDNA.

Germline CDR1 and CDR2: LGHDT and YNNKEL (reference sequence). There are 15 residues in the CDR3. Trimming took off 3 bases at V and 3 bases at J, with 11 bases between the two ends. There are a few counts of this clone. Per the study methods: Estimation of nucleated cell counts was performed using reference gene primer amplification. Assay used: immunoSEQ multiplex PCR; TCRdb lists only in-frame clones, some missing. V and J calls and clone size are as listed in that table; D and trimming were resolved from the DNA. Here the sample spans 88,000 or so clones, approximately 89% being singletons. This chain uses TRBV3-1 (or the pseudogene TRBV3-2) with TRBJ2-2; maybe TRBD2 (6 bases). Sample: peripheral blood. The receptor comes from a man aged 45-65 years with acute or convalescent COVID-19. The CDR3 coding sequence is TGTGCCAGCAGCCAGATCCGGGAGCACACCGGGGAGCTGTTTTTT. This codes for CASSQIREHTGELFF.